The clone carrying this T cell receptor (beta chain) was detected only a few times. Its specificity is unknown. The time point: newly diagnosed GD, antithyroid drugs for less than 3 months. The TCR library was made from RNA that had been extracted from PBMCs in TRIzol. Patients of an endocrinology department in Xi'an, China, were included. With iRepertoire HTBI primers and Arm-PCR of CDR3 regions, TCR beta libraries were built. TCRdb passed the multiplex PCR reads through MiXCR, listing each CDR3 protein once. The sample holds roughly 610,000 distinct CDR3 sequences; approximately 15% are singletons and the top ten take approximately 18%. This specimen comes from a study of regulatory T cells in long-lasting Graves disease. Study-level information: Graves' patients (newly diagnosed) had been on antithyroid drugs under 3 months. Study-wide results and caveats: Whereas roughly 1,000 public clonotypes were shared by new patients, persistent patients shared more, at a few thousand.

V was cut by 4 bases and J by 7 bases, with 17 bases left in between. The V gene's germline CDR1 is SGHTA and CDR2 FQGTGA. The CDR3 spans 16 residues. This sample was shared with a second study, whose subject was T cells in Graves' hyperthyroidism and ophthalmopathy. That work contributes: Most expanded thyroid clonotypes above 0.001 also appeared in blood.

The chain is built from TRBV7-3 and TRBJ1-6; D not resolved. The starting material was peripheral blood mononuclear cells (PBMCs), obtained at new diagnosis, from a patient treated with antithyroid drugs. This TCR came from a woman aged 30 to 39 with Graves disease. CDR3 sequence (DNA): TGTGCCAGCAGCTCTTGGGTCCGGGAATCAAATTCACCCCTCCACTTT. Residues: CASSSWVRESNSPLHF. The entire variable domain, with the rest obtained from reference TRBV7-3 and TRBJ1-6, is as follows: GAGVSQTPSNKVTEKGKYVELRCDPISGHTALYWYRQSLGQGPEFLIYFQGTGAADDSGLPNDRFFAVRPEGSVSTLKIQRTERGDSAVYLCASSSWVRESNSPLHFGNGTRLTVT.